One and the same sample provided the 22 T cell receptor beta chains below, sequenced in a study of blood T cell repertoires in COVID-19. Assay used: immunoSEQ multiplex PCR; TCRdb lists only in-frame clones, some missing. The table records about 140,000 clones, over 60% of them present only once. Material for sequencing was peripheral blood. The source is an elderly man with acute or convalescent COVID-19.

The chain joins TRBV7-9 to TRBJ2-1, with 16 bases lining up with TRBD2. Germline V gene data show CDR1 as SEHNR and CDR2 as FQNEAQ (reference sequence). Trimming took 1 base from V and 7 from J; bases not matched to a gene: 1. The CDR3 consists of 16 residues. The CDR3: CASSLVGLAGGNEQFF. CDR3 nucleotide sequence: TGTGCCAGCAGCTTAGTGGGACTAGCGGGGGGGAATGAGCAGTTCTTC. Together with reference TRBV7-9 and TRBJ2-1, the CDR3 gives the full variable domain: DTGVSQNPRHKITKRGQNVTFRCDPISEHNRLYWYRQTLGQGPEFLTYFQNEAQLEKSRLLSDRFSAERPKGSFSTLEIQRTEQGDSAMYLCASSLVGLAGGNEQFFGPGTRLTVL.

The chain recombines TRBV4-1 with TRBJ2-1; 7 positions agree with TRBD1. J gave up 4 bases and V 1 base, and 7 bases lay outside the gene matches. Looked up from germline, CDR1 is MGHRA and CDR2 is YSYEKL. This CDR3 has 16 amino acids. The CDR3 region has the DNA TGCGCCAGCAGCCAAGCCCCTGGGACAGAGTACAATGAGCAGTTCTTC. Its translation is CASSQAPGTEYNEQFF.

The chain is built from TRBV3-1 (or the pseudogene TRBV3-2) and TRBJ1-4; possibly TRBD1 for D (6 bases). The V and J ends lost 3 bases and 7 bases respectively, with 15 bases between them. The CDR3 has 15 amino acids. Germline V gene data show CDR1 as LGHDT and CDR2 as YNNKEL (reference sequence). CDR3 DNA: TGTGCCAGCAGCCAGAGAGGGGGGGAGAGTGAAAAACTGTTTTTT. It translates to CASSQRGGESEKLFF.

This sequence joins TRBV30 and TRBJ1-6; weak D call: TRBD1 (6 bases). From germline, CDR1 is GTSNPN and CDR2 SVGIG (reference sequence). The CDR3 spans 14 residues. The germline V and J ends were trimmed by 4 bases and 8 bases, with 15 bases remaining between them. The CDR3 sequence: CAWNPQGQYSPLHF. The CDR3 region has the DNA TGTGCCTGGAACCCCCAGGGACAATATTCACCCCTCCACTTT.

This clone came up a few times. The chain carries TRBV2 and TRBJ2-7; 8 bases fit TRBD1. The CDR3 is made up of 14 amino acids. Germline trimming cut 1 base from V and 2 bases from J; bases unmatched to any gene: 1. CDR1 and CDR2 (germline): SNHLY, FYNNEI. The CDR3 reads CASSEEQGAYEQYF. The CDR3 DNA reads as TGTGCCAGCAGTGAAGAACAGGGGGCCTACGAGCAGTACTTC.

The V call is TRBV18, the J call TRBJ2-5; D call uncertain. There are 14 residues in the CDR3. V lost 2 bases, J lost 4 bases, and 11 bases lay in between. Looked up from germline, CDR1 is KGHSH and CDR2 is LQKENI. The CDR3 protein is CASSPELRVETQYF. CDR3 nucleotide sequence: TGTGCCAGCTCACCAGAACTGCGTGTAGAGACCCAGTACTTC.

For the CDR3, the DNA is TGTGCCAGCAGCCCCGCATCAGGGGCCTTTTTCGGTGGCTACACCTTC. This translates into CASSPASGAFFGGYTF. The rearrangement joins TRBV7-2 to TRBJ1-2, with TRBD1 as a possible D gene (6 bases). V was shortened by 5 bases and J by 7 bases, with 23 bases between the two germline ends. The CDR3 loop spans 16 amino acids. Germline V CDR1 and CDR2: SGHTA, FQGNSA.

This rearrangement joins TRBV7-9 to TRBJ2-7, with D possibly TRBD1 on 6 matching bases. Trimming took 5 bases from V and 6 from J, leaving 11 bases between them. Germline values: CDR1 SEHNR, CDR2 FQNEAQ (reference sequence). The CDR3 loop spans 12 amino acids. The CDR3 DNA reads as TGTGCCAGCAGCAGTACAGGGATCGAGCAGTACTTC. Its translation: CASSSTGIEQYF.

The V and J genes are TRBV7-2 and TRBJ2-2; 8 bases match TRBD1. The V and J ends lost 0 bases and 2 bases, in that order; junction bases with no gene match: 17. The CDR3 runs to 21 residues. Per germline, CDR1 SGHTA and CDR2 FQGNSA. DNA of the CDR3: TGTGCCAGCAGCTTAGCGTCTATAGGTACAGGGGGGTTTTTTAACACCGGGGAGCTGTTTTTT. Its protein is CASSLASIGTGGFFNTGELFF.

The V gene is TRBV11-2, the J gene TRBJ1-6, with no clear D. From germline, CDR1 is SGHAT and CDR2 FQNNGV. The CDR3 is made up of 13 amino acids. V lost 1 base to trimming and J lost 11 bases, with 9 bases between them. DNA of the CDR3: TGTGCCAGCAGCTTAGTCATTTCCACACCCCTCCACTTT. Encoded protein: CASSLVISTPLHF.

The rearrangement joins TRBV7-3 to TRBJ2-1; perhaps TRBD2 as D (5 bases). CDR1 is SGHTA and CDR2 is FQGTGA in the germline V gene. Trimming cost V 3 bases and J 2 bases, with 11 bases left between them. This CDR3 contains 15 residues. The DNA of the CDR3 is TGTGCCAGCAGCTTTGACGGAGGCACCTACAATGAGCAGTTCTTC. Its protein is CASSFDGGTYNEQFF.

This chain joins TRBV3-1 (or the pseudogene TRBV3-2) and TRBJ2-7; TRBD1 matches at 8 bases. Germline CDR1 LGHDT, CDR2 YNNKEL (reference sequence). The CDR3 totals 16 residues. V was clipped by 1 base and J by 7 bases; unmatched bases: 12. CDR3 amino acids: CASSQAGTGAGGEQYF. CDR3 sequence (DNA): TGTGCCAGCAGCCAAGCGGGGACAGGCGCCGGGGGTGAGCAGTACTTC.

This clone was counted a single time. The chain uses TRBV9 and TRBJ2-7; the match to TRBD2 covers 12 bases. CDR3 length: 16 amino acids. Germline values: CDR1 SGDLS, CDR2 YYNGEE. V shed 0 bases and J 3 bases; nucleotides not matched to a gene: 4. The CDR3 region is CASSVGLAGDHYEQYF. The CDR3 bases are TGTGCCAGCAGCGTAGGACTAGCGGGGGACCACTACGAGCAGTACTTC.

This chain joins TRBV11-1 and TRBJ2-7; possible D gene TRBD2, 5 bases. CDR1 is SGHAT and CDR2 is FQDESV in the germline V gene (reference sequence). Between the trimmed V and J ends, which lost 2 bases and 5 bases, there was a span of 13 bases. The CDR3 sequence is 14 residues long. For the CDR3, the DNA is TGTGCCAGCAGCTTAATAACGGGGATCCACGAGCAGTACTTC. It codes for CASSLITGIHEQYF.

This clone was seen a few times. J is TRBJ1-5 and V is TRBV28; no firm D call. The CDR3 contains 15 residues. The V end was cut by 2 bases, the J end by 2 bases, with 10 bases between. Germline-derived CDR1 and CDR2 are MDHEN and SYDVKM. Written as DNA, the CDR3 is TGTGCCAGCAGTTTAGGAGGATTTGGCAATCAGCCCCAGCATTTT. Protein: CASSLGGFGNQPQHF.

The V and J genes are TRBV20-1 and TRBJ1-6, with 8 bases matching TRBD1. Germline values: CDR1 DFQATT, CDR2 SNEGSKA (reference sequence). The V gene end was trimmed by 5 bases and the J gene end by 11 bases; junction bases not matched to a gene: 2. The CDR3 runs to 11 residues. CDR3 in amino acids: CSADRGAPLHF. Written as DNA, the CDR3 is TGCAGTGCTGACAGGGGTGCACCCCTCCACTTT.

V is TRBV4-3 and J is TRBJ2-5, with 7 bases fitting TRBD2. In germline, CDR1 is LGHNA, CDR2 YSLEER. The length of the CDR3 is 15 residues. J gave up 5 bases and V 2 bases, and 8 bases lay outside the gene matches. The CDR3, as DNA: TGCGCCAGCAGCCAAAACCGACTAGCAGGCGAGACCCAGTACTTC. This codes for CASSQNRLAGETQYF.

The chain employs TRBV27 and TRBJ1-6; D not resolved. The CDR3 runs to 14 residues. Germline loops: CDR1 MNHEY, CDR2 SMNVEV (reference sequence). Between the trimmed V and J ends, which lost 5 bases and 4 bases, there was a span of 9 bases. For the CDR3, the DNA is TGTGCCAGCAGTCCCCGGGGATATAATTCACCCCTCCACTTT. Amino acid sequence: CASSPRGYNSPLHF.

The chain combines TRBV19 with TRBJ1-5, with D possibly matching TRBD1 (6 bases). The CDR3 has 14 residues. The V end was cut by 3 bases, the J end by 5 bases, with 11 bases between. CDR1 and CDR2 from the germline V gene are LNHDA and SQIVND (reference sequence). CDR3 loop: CASSIMGGHQPQHF. CDR3 DNA: TGTGCCAGTAGTATTATGGGGGGGCATCAGCCCCAGCATTTT.

CDR3 in DNA: TGTGCCAGCAGCCCTCGCGGCGATGAAGCTTTCTTT. It specifies CASSPRGDEAFF. This chain links TRBV7-9 with TRBJ1-1, with unresolved D. Germline-derived CDR1 and CDR2 are SEHNR and FQNEAQ (reference sequence). CDR3 length: 12 amino acids. V was cut by 5 bases and J by 7 bases, with 11 bases left in between.

J is TRBJ1-1 and V is TRBV28, with D perhaps TRBD1 (5 bases). This CDR3 has 14 residues. V was trimmed by 7 bases and J by 0 bases, leaving 12 bases between them. CDR1 is MDHEN, CDR2 SYDVKM, per germline. CDR3 coding DNA: TGTGCCAGCACGGAGGGGCCCATGAACACTGAAGCTTTCTTT. It encodes CASTEGPMNTEAFF.

This chain links TRBV5-4 with TRBJ2-5; D is perhaps TRBD2 (5 bases). Germline-derived CDR1 and CDR2 are SGHNT and YYREEE (reference sequence). The CDR3 is 15 amino acids. Trimming shortened V by 1 base and J by 5 bases, and 15 bases separated the two germline ends. The CDR3 region is CASSLFAAGEETQYF. Here the CDR3 DNA reads TGTGCCAGCAGCTTGTTTGCAGCTGGGGAGGAGACCCAGTACTTC. Drawing the rest from reference TRBV5-4 and TRBJ2-5, the complete variable domain is ETGVTQSPTHLIKTRGQQVTLRCSSQSGHNTVSWYQQALGQGPQFIFQYYREEENGRGNFPPRFSGLQFPNYSSELNVNALELDDSALYLCASSLFAAGEETQYFGPGTRLLVL.